Detailed here is one T cell receptor beta chain. TCRdb redid the calling of the 5' RACE reads with MiXCR, one entry per CDR3 protein. The sample consists of approximately 570,000 distinct CDR3 sequences, roughly 18% of them appearing once. This entry comes from a study of T-cell memory formation after mild COVID-19. Germline V gives CDR1 KGHDR, CDR2 SFDVKD. This CDR3 spans 14 amino acids. Deletions cut 3 bases from V and 7 bases from J, with 14 bases between. The chain has TRBV24-1 and TRBJ1-2; the D is unclear. The TCR sequence derives from an adult woman who had mild COVID-19 (a few samples of this study predate the infection). Cell type and time point are not known. Sequencing was performed on PBMCs or a T cell subset sorted from them (not recorded which). The CDR3 loop reads CATSDTRVGFGYTF. The DNA for the CDR3 is TGTGCCACCAGTGATACCCGGGTCGGCTTTGGCTACACCTTC.